The sample holds a few counts of the clone carrying this TCR beta chain. No antigen is known for it. The data belong to a study of T cell repertoires in cytomegalovirus infection. The CDR3 is 13 residues long. Trimming stripped 6 bases from V and 4 bases from J, with 10 bases between. CDR1 is WNHNN, CDR2 SYGVQD, per germline (reference sequence). TCRdb reprocessed the reads via MiXCR and lists one record per CDR3 protein. The data show around 800,000 distinct CDR3 sequences, 32% seen once. The clonotype comes from a human donor in good health (CMV status not recorded). Some clones in this sample may be carry-over from other donors' samples. The chain joins TRBV10-1 to TRBJ2-1; D unclear. The sample consisted of cultured CD8+ T cells from PBMCs, taken from culture after CMV antigen stimulation. The CDR3 DNA is TGCGCCAGCAGACCCGACGGTTACAATGAGCAGTTCTTC. As protein: CASRPDGYNEQFF.